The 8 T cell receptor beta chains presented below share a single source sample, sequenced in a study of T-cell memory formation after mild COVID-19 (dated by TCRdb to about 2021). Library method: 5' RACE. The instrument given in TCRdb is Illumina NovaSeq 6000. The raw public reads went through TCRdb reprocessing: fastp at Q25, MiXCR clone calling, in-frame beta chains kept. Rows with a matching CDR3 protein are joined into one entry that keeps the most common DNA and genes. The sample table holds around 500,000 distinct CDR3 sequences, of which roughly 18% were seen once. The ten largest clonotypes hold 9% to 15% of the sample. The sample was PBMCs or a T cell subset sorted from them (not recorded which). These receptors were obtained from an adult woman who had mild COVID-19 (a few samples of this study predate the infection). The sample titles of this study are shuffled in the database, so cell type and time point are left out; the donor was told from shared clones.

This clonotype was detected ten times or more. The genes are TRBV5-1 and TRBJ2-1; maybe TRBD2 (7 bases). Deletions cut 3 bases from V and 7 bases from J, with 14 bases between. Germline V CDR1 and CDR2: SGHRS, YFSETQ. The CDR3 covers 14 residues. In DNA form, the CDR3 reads TGCGCCAGCAGCTCTGGGGGGGCCTCAAATGAGCAGTTCTTC. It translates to CASSSGGASNEQFF.

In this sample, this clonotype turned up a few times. CDR3 DNA: TGCAGTGCCGGGAGAGTGGGATCCTACGAGCAGTACTTC. Its protein is CSAGRVGSYEQYF. The chain uses TRBV20-1 and TRBJ2-7; a weak D match, TRBD2 (6 bases). Germline V CDR1 and CDR2: DFQATT, SNEGSKA (reference sequence). Trimming removed 6 bases from V and 1 base from J, with 13 bases in between. This CDR3 contains 13 residues.

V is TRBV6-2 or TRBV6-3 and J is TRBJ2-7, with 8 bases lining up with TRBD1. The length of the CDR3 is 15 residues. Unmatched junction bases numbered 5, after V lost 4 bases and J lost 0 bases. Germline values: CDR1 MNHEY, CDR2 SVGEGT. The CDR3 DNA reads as TGTGCCAGCAGTTCCGGACAGGGCCACTCCTACGAGCAGTACTTC. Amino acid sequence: CASSSGQGHSYEQYF.

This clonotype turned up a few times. CDR3 amino acids: CASSDDNEKLFF. The CDR3 bases are TGCGCCAGCAGCGACGATAATGAAAAACTGTTTTTT. J is TRBJ1-4 and V is TRBV5-1; D gene unclear. The CDR3 has 12 residues. Trimming pared 4 bases from V and 4 bases from J, leaving 5 bases between. Germline CDR1 reads SGHRS; CDR2 reads YFSETQ.

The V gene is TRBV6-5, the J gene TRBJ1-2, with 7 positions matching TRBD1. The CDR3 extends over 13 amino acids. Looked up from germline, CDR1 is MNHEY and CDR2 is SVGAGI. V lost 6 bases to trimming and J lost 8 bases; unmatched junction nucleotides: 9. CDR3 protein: CASRVRTGQGYTF. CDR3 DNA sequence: TGTGCCAGCAGAGTGAGGACAGGACAGGGCTACACCTTC.

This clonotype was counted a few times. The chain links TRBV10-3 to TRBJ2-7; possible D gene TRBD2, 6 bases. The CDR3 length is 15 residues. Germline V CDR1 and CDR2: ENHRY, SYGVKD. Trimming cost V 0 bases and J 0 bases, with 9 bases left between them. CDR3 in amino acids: CAISESHGSSYEQYF. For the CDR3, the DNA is TGTGCCATCAGTGAGTCTCACGGGAGCTCCTACGAGCAGTACTTC.

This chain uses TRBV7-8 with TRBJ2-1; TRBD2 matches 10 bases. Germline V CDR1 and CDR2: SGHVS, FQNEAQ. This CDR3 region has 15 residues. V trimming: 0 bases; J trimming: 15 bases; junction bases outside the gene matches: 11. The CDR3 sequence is CASSLAGASGSYGFF. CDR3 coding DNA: TGTGCCAGCAGCTTAGCGGGGGCTAGCGGGAGTTATGGGTTCTTC.

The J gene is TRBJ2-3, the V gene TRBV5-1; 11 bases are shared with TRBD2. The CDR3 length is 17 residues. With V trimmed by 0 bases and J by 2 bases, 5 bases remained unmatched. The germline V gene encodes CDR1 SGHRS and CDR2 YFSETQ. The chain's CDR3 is CASSLAPSGGNTDTQYF. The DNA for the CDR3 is TGCGCCAGCAGCTTGGCCCCTAGCGGGGGGAACACAGATACGCAGTATTTT.